Listed here is a single T cell receptor (beta chain). This sample is drawn from a study of blood T cell repertoires in COVID-19. Overall study context: There were acute and convalescent COVID-19 samples, and they came from the United States, Italy and Spain.

Using immunoSEQ multiplex PCR, the repertoire was profiled, and TCRdb retains in-frame clones only, with some absent. The table has about 200,000 clones, about nine tenths seen once. The J segment lost 10 bases and the V segment lost 4 bases, leaving 10 bases of the junction unmatched. The CDR3 loop spans 14 amino acids. Germline V lookup: CDR1 LNHDA, CDR2 SQIVND (reference sequence). The rearrangement links TRBV19 to TRBJ2-4; 7 bases agree with TRBD1. The sequence came from a man aged 25 to 45 who had recovered from COVID-19. Sample: peripheral blood. The DNA of the CDR3 is TGTGCCAGTAGTAGCCGAGGGGACAGAGAGATTCAGTACTTC. Residues: CASSSRGDREIQYF.